This T cell receptor beta chain was identified in a study of cytomegalovirus exposure and HLA in healthy donors. General study points: There were some public TCRs occurring in many donors, but most TCR sequences were rare.

As to this clone: Its target is not known.

Germline V lookup: CDR1 DFQATT, CDR2 SNEGSKA (reference sequence). The V end lost 6 bases, the J end lost 7 bases, and 7 bases lay between the germline ends. This CDR3 region has 10 residues. Both 60 Vbeta primers and 13 Jbeta primers went into the PCR. Assay: immunoSEQ multiplex PCR; the TCRdb copy retains only in-frame clones and omits some. The top ten clones hold roughly 1.8% of a sample with roughly 97,000 clones, over 65% of them seen once. The genes are TRBV20-1 and TRBJ2-1; tentative D call: TRBD2 (6 bases). Sequencing was carried out using PBMCs. The TCR was taken from a woman between 40 and 50 years old in good health and CMV-seronegative. The CDR3 coding sequence is TGCAGTGCGGCGGGAAATGAGCAGTTCTTC. It encodes CSAAGNEQFF.